This TCR beta chain stems from a study of cytomegalovirus exposure and HLA in healthy donors. Across the study: Early released data had tens of millions of unique TCRs, all coming from HLA-typed donors.

Study findings and constraints: In a later analysis, TCR beta V- and J-gene trimming showed a link to a missense DCLRE1C variant. Later on, an analysis tied 18,000 or so TCR beta sequences to HLA alleles at 0.05 false discovery rate. There were some public TCRs occurring in many donors, but most TCR sequences were rare.

The PCR used 60 Vbeta and 13 Jbeta primers. Profiling relied on immunoSEQ multiplex PCR, and the TCRdb table lists in-frame clones only, not all of them. The table records approximately 150,000 clones, roughly 79% of them present only once. Notes on this clone: Its antigen is undetermined.

The CDR3 totals 18 residues. Germline CDR1 reads MRHNA; CDR2 reads SNTAGT. The V and J ends lost 6 bases and 6 bases respectively, with 27 bases between them. The chain links TRBV6-4 to TRBJ2-1, with a weak D call TRBD2 (5 bases). The clonotype originates from a woman between 18 and 29 years old in good health and CMV-seronegative. The sequencing input was PBMCs. This CDR3 is CASSEDSAWSAETNEQFF. CDR3 nucleotide sequence: TGTGCCAGCAGCGAAGATAGCGCTTGGTCCGCCGAAACCAATGAGCAGTTCTTC.